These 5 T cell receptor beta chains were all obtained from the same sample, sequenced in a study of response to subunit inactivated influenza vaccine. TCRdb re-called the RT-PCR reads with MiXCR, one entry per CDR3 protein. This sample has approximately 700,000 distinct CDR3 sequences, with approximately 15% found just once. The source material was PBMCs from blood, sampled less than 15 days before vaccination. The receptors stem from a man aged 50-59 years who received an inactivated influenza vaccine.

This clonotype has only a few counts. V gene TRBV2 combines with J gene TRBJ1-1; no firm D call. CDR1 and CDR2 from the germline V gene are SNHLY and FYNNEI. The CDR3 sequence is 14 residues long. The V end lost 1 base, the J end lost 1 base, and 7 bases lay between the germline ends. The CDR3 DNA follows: TGTGCCAGCAGTGAAGTTCAACAGAACACTGAAGCTTTCTTT. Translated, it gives CASSEVQQNTEAFF. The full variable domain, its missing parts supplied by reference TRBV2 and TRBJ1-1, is EPEVTQTPSHQVTQMGQEVILRCVPISNHLYFYWYRQILGQKVEFLVSFYNNEISEKSEIFDDQFSVERPDGSNFTLKIRSTKLEDSAMYFCASSEVQQNTEAFFGQGTRLTVV.

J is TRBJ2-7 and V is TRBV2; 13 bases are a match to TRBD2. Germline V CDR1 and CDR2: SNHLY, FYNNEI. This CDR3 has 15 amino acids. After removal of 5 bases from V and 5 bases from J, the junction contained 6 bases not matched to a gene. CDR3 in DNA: TGTGCCAGCAGTCCCGGGACTAGCGGGGTCGACGAGCAGTACTTC. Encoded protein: CASSPGTSGVDEQYF.

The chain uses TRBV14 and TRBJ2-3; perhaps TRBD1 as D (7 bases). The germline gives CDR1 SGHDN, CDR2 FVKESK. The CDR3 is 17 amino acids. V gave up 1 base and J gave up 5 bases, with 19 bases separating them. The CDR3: CASSQALRRGRIDTQYF. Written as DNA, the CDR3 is TGTGCCAGCAGCCAAGCCCTGAGGAGGGGGCGCATAGATACGCAGTATTTT. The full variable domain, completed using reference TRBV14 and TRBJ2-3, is EAGVTQFPSHSVIEKGQTVTLRCDPISGHDNLYWYRRVMGKEIKFLLHFVKESKQDESGMPNNRFLAERTGGTYSTLKVQPAELEDSGVYFCASSQALRRGRIDTQYFGPGTRLTVL.

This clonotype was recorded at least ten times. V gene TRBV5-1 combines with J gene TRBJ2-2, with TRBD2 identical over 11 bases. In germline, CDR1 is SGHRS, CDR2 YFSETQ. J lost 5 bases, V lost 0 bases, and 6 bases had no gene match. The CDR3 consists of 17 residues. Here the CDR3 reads CASSLALTSGRTGELFF. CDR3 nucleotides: TGCGCCAGCAGCTTGGCGCTCACTAGCGGGAGAACCGGGGAGCTGTTTTTT.

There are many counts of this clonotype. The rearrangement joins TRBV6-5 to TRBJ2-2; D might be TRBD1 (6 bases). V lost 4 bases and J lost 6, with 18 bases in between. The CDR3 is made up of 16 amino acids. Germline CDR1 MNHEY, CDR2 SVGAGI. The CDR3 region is CASSLGSGRGAGELFF. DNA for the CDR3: TGTGCCAGCAGTTTGGGCTCGGGCAGGGGAGCCGGGGAGCTGTTTTTT.